This TCR beta chain came from a study of Ad26.COV2.S vaccination and SARS-CoV-2 variants. Study observations and caveats: An underestimation of total T cell responses may have resulted from the TCR breadth and depth analyses.

About this clone: Its antigen is as yet unknown.

Sample treatment: over 15 received Ad26.COV2.S at low or high dose, single or two shots; a few received placebo; per-sample allocation not given. Day 63 after the first injection of vaccine or placebo was the sampling time. Germline V gene lookup returns CDR1 SGHRS and CDR2 YFSETQ. CDR3 length equals 15 residues. V trimming: 0 bases; J trimming: 3 bases; junction bases outside the gene matches: 3. Here immunoSEQ multiplex PCR was the method, and the copy in TCRdb shows in-frame clones only, minus some. The sample includes 430,000 or so clones, 80% to 90% seen only once; the top ten take roughly 2.5%.

The source material was peripheral blood, sampled in a trial of Ad26.COV2.S vaccine versus placebo. The receptor's source is a person aged 18-65 years who received the Ad26.COV2.S COVID-19 vaccine or a placebo. The gene calls are TRBV5-1 and TRBJ2-3; the match to TRBD2 covers 8 bases. Here the CDR3 DNA reads TGCGCCAGCAGCTTGGGTTTAGCGGGAACAGATACGCAGTATTTT. Translation: CASSLGLAGTDTQYF. The full variable domain, with the rest looked up from reference TRBV5-1 and TRBJ2-3, is KAGVTQTPRYLIKTRGQQVTLSCSPISGHRSVSWYQQTPGQGLQFLFEYFSETQRNKGNFPGRFSGRQFSNSRSEMNVSTLELGDSALYLCASSLGLAGTDTQYFGPGTRLTVL.